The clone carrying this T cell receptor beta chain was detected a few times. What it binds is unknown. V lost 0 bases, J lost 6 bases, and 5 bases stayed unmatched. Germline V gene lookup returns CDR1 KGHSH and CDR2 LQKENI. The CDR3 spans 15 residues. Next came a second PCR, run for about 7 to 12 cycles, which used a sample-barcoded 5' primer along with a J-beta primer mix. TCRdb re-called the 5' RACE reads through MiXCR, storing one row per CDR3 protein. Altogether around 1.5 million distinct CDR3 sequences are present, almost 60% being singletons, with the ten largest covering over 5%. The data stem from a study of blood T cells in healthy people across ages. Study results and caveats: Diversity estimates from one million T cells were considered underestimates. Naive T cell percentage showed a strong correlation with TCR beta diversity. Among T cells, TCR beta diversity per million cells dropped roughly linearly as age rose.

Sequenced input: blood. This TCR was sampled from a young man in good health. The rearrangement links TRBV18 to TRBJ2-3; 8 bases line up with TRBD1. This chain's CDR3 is CASSPPAGGYDTQYF. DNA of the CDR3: TGTGCCAGCTCACCACCCGCAGGGGGCTACGATACGCAGTATTTT.